This note documents a single T cell receptor beta chain sequence. Its specificity is unknown. The data were taken from a study of CD8 T cells in Susac syndrome. Study in general: The sequenced Susac syndrome patients comprised 5 or 6 with active disease and about eight in remission.

High-throughput TCR beta sequencing covered peripheral CD8+ and CD4+ T cells. Study-level points and caveats: In Susac patients, clonal expansion was not detected in CD4+ cells.

With random hexamers, reverse transcription was performed on about 0.5 to 1 ug of RNA. Multiplex immunoSEQ PCR targeted 54 Vbeta and 13 Jbeta TCR beta segments. TCRdb recomputed calls from the immunoSEQ multiplex PCR reads with MiXCR, one row per CDR3 protein. The table has some 180,000 distinct CDR3 sequences, roughly 94% seen once. This sequence originates from a human donor with Susac syndrome. Sequenced: CD4+ T cells from PBMCs.

The CDR3: CASSERGEQYF. CDR3 in DNA: TGTGCCAGCAGTGAAAGGGGCGAGCAGTACTTC. This chain uses TRBV6-1 with TRBJ2-7; possibly TRBD1 for D (5 bases). Trimming cost V 2 bases and J 6 bases, with 5 bases left between them. Looked up from germline, CDR1 is MNHNS and CDR2 is SASEGT. The CDR3 consists of 11 residues.